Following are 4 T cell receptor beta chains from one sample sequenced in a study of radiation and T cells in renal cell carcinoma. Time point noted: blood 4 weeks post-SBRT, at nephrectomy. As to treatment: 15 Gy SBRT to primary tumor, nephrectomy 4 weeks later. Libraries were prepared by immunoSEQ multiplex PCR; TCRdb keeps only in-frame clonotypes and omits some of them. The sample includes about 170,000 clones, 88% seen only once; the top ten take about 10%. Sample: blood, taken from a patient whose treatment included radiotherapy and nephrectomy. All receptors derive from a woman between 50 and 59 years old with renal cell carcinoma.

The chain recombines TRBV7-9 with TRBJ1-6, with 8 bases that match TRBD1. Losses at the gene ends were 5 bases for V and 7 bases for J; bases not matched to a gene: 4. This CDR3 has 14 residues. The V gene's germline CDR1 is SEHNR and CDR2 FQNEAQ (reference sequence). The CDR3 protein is CASSRQGRNSPLHF. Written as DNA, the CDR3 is TGTGCCAGCAGCCGACAGGGGAGGAATTCACCCCTCCACTTT.

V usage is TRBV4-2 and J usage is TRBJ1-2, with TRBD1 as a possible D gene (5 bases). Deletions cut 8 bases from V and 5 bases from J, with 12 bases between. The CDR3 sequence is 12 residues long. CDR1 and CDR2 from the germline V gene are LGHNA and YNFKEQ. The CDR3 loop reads CASVGGEYGYTF. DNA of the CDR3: TGTGCCAGCGTCGGAGGGGAGTATGGCTACACCTTC.

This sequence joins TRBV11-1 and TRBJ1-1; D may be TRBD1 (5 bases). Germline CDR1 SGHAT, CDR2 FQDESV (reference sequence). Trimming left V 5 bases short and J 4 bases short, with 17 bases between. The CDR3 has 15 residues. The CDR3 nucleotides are TGTGCCAGCAGCCCCTATAGGGGTTGGAGCACTGAAGCTTTCTTT. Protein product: CASSPYRGWSTEAFF.

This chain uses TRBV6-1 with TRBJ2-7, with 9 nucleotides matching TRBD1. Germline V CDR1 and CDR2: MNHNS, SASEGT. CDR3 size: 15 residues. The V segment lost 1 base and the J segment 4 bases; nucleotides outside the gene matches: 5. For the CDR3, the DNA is TGTGCCAGCAGTGAAGAATACAGGGGGCTGTACGAGCAGTACTTC. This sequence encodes CASSEEYRGLYEQYF.